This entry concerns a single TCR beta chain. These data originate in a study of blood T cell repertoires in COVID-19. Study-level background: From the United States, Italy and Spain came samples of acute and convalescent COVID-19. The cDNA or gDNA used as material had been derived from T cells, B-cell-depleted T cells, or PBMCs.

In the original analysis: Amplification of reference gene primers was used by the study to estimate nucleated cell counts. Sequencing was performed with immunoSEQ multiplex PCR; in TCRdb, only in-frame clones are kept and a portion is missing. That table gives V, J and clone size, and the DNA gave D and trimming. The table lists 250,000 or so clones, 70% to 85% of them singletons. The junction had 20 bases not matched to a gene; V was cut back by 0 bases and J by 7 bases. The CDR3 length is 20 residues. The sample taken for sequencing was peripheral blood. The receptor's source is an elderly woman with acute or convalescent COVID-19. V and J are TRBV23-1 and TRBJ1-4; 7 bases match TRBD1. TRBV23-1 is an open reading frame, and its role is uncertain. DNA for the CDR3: TGCGCCAGCAGTCAATCCCCCGCATGTCCCGGACAGGACATATTTGAAAAACTGTTTTTT. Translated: CASSQSPACPGQDIFEKLFF.